This record concerns one TCR beta chain sequence. The antigen is unknown. Healthy bone marrow donors supplied every sample. The donors, nominally healthy at sampling, likely had unrecorded immune exposures. Germline V CDR1 and CDR2: LNHNV, YYDKDF (reference sequence). V lost 0 bases to trimming and J lost 7 bases, with 13 bases between them. The CDR3 totals 15 residues. This sample stems from a study of cytomegalovirus exposure and HLA in healthy donors. Study conclusions and caveats: Earlier analysis looked at TCR beta V segments, and most were productive about 87% or about 30% of the time. CMV antigen specificity was confirmed in vitro for a few CMV-associated chains.

The primer mix had 60 Vbeta and 13 Jbeta primers. The data were produced by immunoSEQ multiplex PCR, yet TCRdb's version contains in-frame clones alone and is incomplete. Among about 150,000 clones listed, roughly 78% were seen once. The chain recombines TRBV15 with TRBJ1-5; a weak D match, TRBD1 (5 bases). Source material: PBMCs. The sequence was collected from a woman between 50 and 59 years old in good health and CMV-seropositive. CDR3 amino acids: CATSRDTGGTQPQHF. In DNA form, the CDR3 reads TGTGCCACCAGCAGAGATACGGGAGGGACCCAGCCCCAGCATTTT.